Sequencing of this T cell receptor (beta chain) was carried out in a study of blood T cell repertoires in COVID-19. Background on the study: The samples span acute and convalescent COVID-19 from the United States, Italy and Spain. Sample material is recorded as cDNA or gDNA derived from T cells, B-cell-depleted T cells, or PBMCs.

Authors' processing steps: Scientists estimated how many nucleated cells there were by amplifying reference gene primers. Sequencing used immunoSEQ multiplex PCR; TCRdb keeps in-frame clones, though not all of them. V, J and clone size are taken as reported in that table, and D and trimming were inferred from the DNA itself. This table has approximately 70,000 clones, around 80% appearing once. Looked up from germline, CDR1 is SEHNR and CDR2 is FQNEAQ (reference sequence). The CDR3 is made up of 17 amino acids. Trimming took 1 base from V and 0 from J; bases not matched to a gene: 9. This clone showed up many times.

Sample: peripheral blood. The chain employs TRBV7-9 and TRBJ2-7; 7 nucleotides match TRBD1. The receptor comes from a man aged 65 to 85 who had recovered from COVID-19. CDR3 sequence reads: CASSLGQTGWDSYEQYF. The CDR3 bases are TGTGCCAGCAGCTTAGGCCAGACAGGGTGGGACTCCTACGAGCAGTACTTC.